These 22 T cell receptor beta chains originate from one sample sequenced in a study of Ad26.COV2.S vaccination and SARS-CoV-2 variants. As for treatment: around 19 received Ad26.COV2.S at low or high dose, single or two shots; five or six received placebo; per-sample allocation not given. Sampling happened 63 days after the first vaccine or placebo injection. Measured with immunoSEQ multiplex PCR; TCRdb has only the in-frame clones, and not every one. The data contain approximately 460,000 clones, approximately 90% of them singletons. The specimen was peripheral blood, collected in a trial of Ad26.COV2.S vaccine versus placebo. All receptors come from a person aged 18-65 years who received the Ad26.COV2.S COVID-19 vaccine or a placebo.

V gene TRBV2 combines with J gene TRBJ1-6; TRBD1 matches at 12 bases. After removal of 8 bases from V and 9 bases from J, the junction contained 2 bases not matched to a gene. The CDR3 is 13 amino acids. From germline, CDR1 is SNHLY and CDR2 FYNNEI. The CDR3 spells CASRDRGLSPLHF. CDR3 coding DNA: TGTGCCAGCCGGGACAGGGGGCTTTCACCCCTCCACTTT.

The chain is built from TRBV7-8 and TRBJ1-5; no definite D call. The CDR3 spans 15 residues. Deletions cut 1 base from V and 3 bases from J, with 10 bases between. Germline CDR1 and CDR2: SGHVS and FQNEAQ. The CDR3 DNA follows: TGTGCCAGCAGCTTAGAAGAGGGTTCCAATCAGCCCCAGCATTTT. Translated, it gives CASSLEEGSNQPQHF.

The rearrangement joins TRBV5-8 to TRBJ2-3, with a weak D call TRBD2 (5 bases). Trimming removed 0 bases at V and 0 bases at J, with 17 bases between. The length of the CDR3 is 18 residues. Germline-derived CDR1 and CDR2 are SGHTS and YDEGEE. In DNA, the CDR3 is TGTGCCAGCAGCTTGGGGTTCGGACTTGCCTCTAGCACAGATACGCAGTATTTT. Translated: CASSLGFGLASSTDTQYF.

Turning to this clone: The junction departs from the called germline gene at one end, perhaps through a read error. The rearrangement links TRBV5-1 to TRBJ1-5; 10 bases are shared with TRBD1. The germline V gene encodes CDR1 SGHRS and CDR2 YFSETQ. CDR3 size: 14 residues. The CDR3 DNA sequence: TGCGCCAGCAGCTCGACAGGGGGCAAGCAGCCCCAGCATTTT. Amino acids: CASSSTGGKQPQHF.

This chain links TRBV29-1 with TRBJ1-2; D remains unclear. The CDR3 has 14 amino acids. Germline CDR1 and CDR2: SQVTM and ANQGSEA. V lost 4 bases to trimming and J lost 0 bases, with 12 bases between them. The CDR3 coding sequence is TGCAGCGTTGGCCCTCGGGAGGCTAACTATGGCTACACCTTC. This encodes CSVGPREANYGYTF.

This chain joins TRBV4-1 and TRBJ2-1; 9 nucleotides align to TRBD2. With V trimmed by 0 bases and J by 4 bases, 4 bases remained unmatched. Germline-derived CDR1 and CDR2 are MGHRA and YSYEKL. The CDR3 runs to 16 residues. Here the CDR3 DNA reads TGCGCCAGCAGCCAAGAACCAGCGGGAGGTTACAATGAGCAGTTCTTC. This encodes CASSQEPAGGYNEQFF.

This clone occurred once. In nucleotides, the CDR3 is TGTGCCTGGAGGGACGGTTTTTCAGTGGAAAAGCAGTTCTTC. Its protein is CAWRDGFSVEKQFF. J is TRBJ2-1 and V is TRBV30; D gene uncertain. The CDR3 loop spans 14 amino acids. Germline CDR1 is GTSNPN and CDR2 is SVGIG (reference sequence). The V gene lost 3 bases and the J gene lost 11 bases, with 20 bases spanning the gap.

This chain joins TRBV9 and TRBJ2-7; maybe TRBD2 (5 bases). CDR3 length equals 14 residues. CDR1 and CDR2 from the germline V gene are SGDLS and YYNGEE. V dropped 0 bases and J dropped 4 bases, with 11 bases sitting between them. The CDR3 DNA sequence: TGTGCCAGCAGCGTAGAGGGAGAGTGGTACGAGCAGTACTTC. This codes for CASSVEGEWYEQYF.

The genes are TRBV19 and TRBJ1-1; 7 bases are a match to TRBD1. CDR3 size: 16 residues. V shed 3 bases and J 0 bases; nucleotides not matched to a gene: 7. CDR1 is LNHDA, CDR2 SQIVND, per germline (reference sequence). In DNA, the CDR3 is TGTGCCAGTAGTATTTATACCGGGACAGTGAACACTGAAGCTTTCTTT. This translates into CASSIYTGTVNTEAFF.

The J gene is TRBJ2-7, the V gene TRBV11-1; either TRBD1 or TRBD2 may supply D (5 bases each). CDR3 size: 13 residues. Trimming pared 3 bases from V and 3 bases from J, leaving 9 bases between. CDR1 is SGHAT, CDR2 FQDESV, per germline (reference sequence). In nucleotides, the CDR3 is TGTGCCAGCAGCTTGGGGCGGGTCTACGAGCAGTACTTC. This gives the protein CASSLGRVYEQYF.

V gene TRBV7-2 combines with J gene TRBJ2-7; no clear D. Germline loops: CDR1 SGHTA, CDR2 FQGNSA. The V and J ends lost 6 bases and 0 bases respectively, with 15 bases between them. The CDR3 covers 15 residues. The CDR3, as DNA: TGTGCCAGCAGTACCCACCCCAGAAGCTCCTACGAGCAGTACTTC. This translates into CASSTHPRSSYEQYF. Looking up the rest from reference TRBV7-2 and TRBJ2-7 gives the full variable domain: GAGVSQSPSNKVTEKGKDVELRCDPISGHTALYWYRQSLGQGLEFLIYFQGNSAPDKSGLPSDRFSAERTGGSVSTLTIQRTQQEDSAVYLCASSTHPRSSYEQYFGPGTRLTVT.

Remarks on this clone: Other DNA sequences in this sample translate to the same CDR3. The chain is built from TRBV12-3 or TRBV12-4 and TRBJ1-5; the D is unclear. The CDR3 has 12 residues. The V end lost 3 bases, the J end lost 2 bases, and 2 bases lay between the germline ends. DNA for the CDR3: TGTGCCAGCAGTTTCGGCAATCAGCCCCAGCATTTT. This encodes CASSFGNQPQHF.

This clone was detected a few times. V is TRBV10-3 and J is TRBJ2-7; D call uncertain. Looked up from germline, CDR1 is ENHRY and CDR2 is SYGVKD. V gave up 8 bases and J gave up 5 bases, with 25 bases separating them. The CDR3 runs to 16 residues. The CDR3 DNA follows: TGTGCCATCTCCGAAGAGGCGCCAGGAGCTTCCGACGAGCAGTACTTC. Residues: CAISEEAPGASDEQYF.

The rearrangement uses TRBV9 and TRBJ2-2; tentatively, D is TRBD1 or TRBD2 (5 bases each). CDR1 is SGDLS and CDR2 is YYNGEE in the germline V gene. V was trimmed by 7 bases and J by 3 bases, leaving 19 bases between them. The CDR3 is 16 amino acids. The CDR3 spells CASQPREFGDTGELFF. Written as DNA, the CDR3 is TGTGCCAGCCAGCCCAGGGAGTTTGGGGACACCGGGGAGCTGTTTTTT.

The V call is TRBV4-3, the J call TRBJ1-3, with D tentatively TRBD1 (5 bases). The V end lost 6 bases, the J end lost 9 bases, and 18 bases lay between the germline ends. From germline, CDR1 is LGHNA and CDR2 YSLEER. The CDR3 is 14 amino acids. The CDR3: CASRSGQGRSTIYF. CDR3 nucleotides: TGCGCCAGCAGATCCGGGCAGGGACGGAGCACCATATATTTT.

This rearrangement joins TRBV4-2 to TRBJ2-2; D not resolved. The CDR3 spans 17 residues. In germline, CDR1 is LGHNA, CDR2 YNFKEQ. V was shortened by 3 bases and J by 0 bases, with 14 bases between the two germline ends. CDR3 DNA sequence: TGTGCCAGCAGCCATGGGCGGAGTAACCCGAACACCGGGGAGCTGTTTTTT. It codes for CASSHGRSNPNTGELFF.

V is TRBV28 and J is TRBJ1-1, with 8 positions matching TRBD1. The CDR3 is 17 residues long. The V segment lost 3 bases and the J segment 0 bases; nucleotides outside the gene matches: 9. Germline V gives CDR1 MDHEN, CDR2 SYDVKM. The CDR3 here is CASSLRPGTGMNTEAFF. As DNA, the CDR3 is TGTGCCAGCAGTTTGCGTCCCGGGACAGGCATGAACACTGAAGCTTTCTTT.

On this clone itself: Distinct nucleotide sequences in the sample also encode this CDR3. The rearrangement links TRBV7-9 to TRBJ2-7, with D uncertain. Trimming pared 3 bases from V and 4 bases from J, leaving 7 bases between. Per the germline V gene, CDR1 is SEHNR and CDR2 is FQNEAQ (reference sequence). The CDR3 consists of 12 residues. In DNA form, the CDR3 reads TGTGCCAGCAGCTTGACACCTTACGAGCAGTACTTC. Translated, it gives CASSLTPYEQYF.

The chain is built from TRBV6-1 and TRBJ2-7; TRBD2 agrees at 12 bases. Germline values: CDR1 MNHNS, CDR2 SASEGT. J gave up 3 bases and V 0 bases, and 3 bases lay outside the gene matches. The length of the CDR3 is 16 residues. In DNA, the CDR3 is TGTGCCAGCAGTGAAGCACTACTAGCGGGGGGCTACGAGCAGTACTTC. It specifies CASSEALLAGGYEQYF.

V is TRBV2 and J is TRBJ2-1; tentatively, D is TRBD2 (5 bases). Germline values: CDR1 SNHLY, CDR2 FYNNEI. V was trimmed by 4 bases and J by 9 bases, leaving 13 bases between them. The CDR3 runs to 13 residues. CDR3 nucleotides: TGTGCCAGCAGTGCCTCGAACGCGGGTGAGCAGTTCTTC. It encodes CASSASNAGEQFF.

V and J are TRBV19 and TRBJ2-7, with TRBD1 identical over 10 bases. Germline V gene data show CDR1 as LNHDA and CDR2 as SQIVND (reference sequence). The junction had 4 bases not matched to a gene; V was cut back by 6 bases and J by 2 bases. The CDR3 has 14 residues. DNA of the CDR3: TGTGCCAGTAGCCCGGGACAGGGGACCTACGAGCAGTACTTC. Residues: CASSPGQGTYEQYF. The full variable domain, completed using reference TRBV19 and TRBJ2-7, is DGGITQSPKYLFRKEGQNVTLSCEQNLNHDAMYWYRQDPGQGLRLIYYSQIVNDFQKGDIAEGYSVSREKKESFPLTVTSAQKNPTAFYLCASSPGQGTYEQYFGPGTRLTVT.

This clone was counted a few times. The CDR3, as DNA: TGTGCCAGTGCACAGGGACCCACCTTCTATGGCTACACCTTC. Protein product: CASAQGPTFYGYTF. This sequence joins TRBV19 and TRBJ1-2, with TRBD1 as a possible D gene (6 bases). Germline V lookup: CDR1 LNHDA, CDR2 SQIVND (reference sequence). This CDR3 is built from 14 residues. V lost 8 bases, J lost 4 bases, and 17 bases lay in between. The variable domain in full, completed from reference TRBV19 and TRBJ1-2, reads DGGITQSPKYLFRKEGQNVTLSCEQNLNHDAMYWYRQDPGQGLRLIYYSQIVNDFQKGDIAEGYSVSREKKESFPLTVTSAQKNPTAFYLCASAQGPTFYGYTFGSGTRLTVV.